This T cell receptor beta chain was observed in a study of blood T cell repertoires in COVID-19. This clone was seen more than once but under ten times. In the study's own analysis: Amplification of reference gene primers was used by the study to estimate nucleated cell counts. Data came from immunoSEQ multiplex PCR; TCRdb stores just in-frame clones and leaves some out. The V and J calls and clone size come from that table; D and trimming were worked out from the DNA. The table includes about 120,000 clones, around 86% detected once. CDR3 size: 14 residues. V trimming: 4 bases; J trimming: 3 bases; junction bases outside the gene matches: 2. From germline, CDR1 is MNHEY and CDR2 SVGAGI.

Sequencing input: peripheral blood. This clonotype was obtained from an elderly man with active or convalescent COVID-19. This rearrangement joins TRBV6-5 to TRBJ1-4; 7 nucleotides agree with TRBD1. The CDR3: CASSFDRANEKLFF. The CDR3 DNA is TGTGCCAGCAGTTTCGACAGGGCTAATGAAAAACTGTTTTTT.